The T cell receptor beta chain described here comes from a study of immune cell composition in non-small cell lung cancer. Regarding the study as a whole: Tumour-associated clones >0.5% occurred in approximately 32% of adenocarcinomas, over 60% of squamous. Dominant in vivo tumour-associated clones were not shown to share tumour-reactive sequences. Top 10 clone scores and clonality were higher in squamous than adenocarcinoma.

Of note for this clone: The antigen is not known. A read error may account for a junction end that differs from germline.

This CDR3 is 16 amino acids long. The germline CDR1 and CDR2 sequences are ENHRY and SYGVKD. The repertoire was sequenced with immunoSEQ multiplex PCR; TCRdb's copy has only in-frame clones and lacks some. The sample carries 9,000 to 10,000 clones, 65% to 80% recorded once. This chain links TRBV10-3 with TRBJ2-7, with 10 bases matching TRBD2. The TCR was taken from a human donor with non-small cell lung cancer. The sample comprised lung tumor tissue. The CDR3 nucleotides read TGTGCCAGCAGTGAATACCAGAGCGGGGGGGCCTACGAGCAGTACTTC. Its protein is CASSEYQSGGAYEQYF.